Reported below is one T cell receptor (beta chain). Its antigen specificity is not known. No base qualities exist here, and no much larger clone lies one base off it. Including the terminal cysteine and phenylalanine, the CDR3 comprises 14 residues. Only the CDR3 portion is preserved as DNA: 42 bases, with reading frame beginning at the first base. V and J are truncated by 3 bases and 4 bases respectively, leaving an intervening sequence of 11 bases. From a lookup of the germline V gene, CDR1 and CDR2 are MGHRA and YSYEKL. For sequencing, an Illumina NovaSeq 6000 was employed. TCRalpha and TCRbeta cDNA libraries were constructed by 5'RACE with constant-segment primers, with sample barcodes and unique molecular identifiers being introduced. RNA was extracted from every sample with Trizol reagent. The libraries were amplified in two PCR steps, and the second step added a second sample barcode and Illumina TruSeq adapters. Sequencing of the libraries was done on an Illumina NovaSeq, producing 2 x 150 bp paired-end reads. The paper's data handling went like this. Demultiplexing of reads and collapsing into UMI-guided consensus sequences were performed with migec v1.2.7. Using mixcr v2.1.11, the UMI consensuses were aligned to TRA and TRB V and J templates and assembled into clonotypes. Expanded or contracted clonotypes were those called significant by both edgeR and NoisET, with noise models trained on biological replicates. For edgeR calls, the thresholds were a false discovery rate-adjusted p below 0.01 and a log2 fold-change of 1. As an exploratory analysis of dynamics, PCA with hierarchical clustering was applied to max-normalized trajectories of the 1000 most abundant clonotypes. Separately sequenced CD4+ and CD8+ repertoires were used to assign the CD4 or CD8 phenotype of responding clones. The public reads were run again by TCRdb, first through fastp at Q25 and then through MiXCR, and only productive beta chains were kept. Here each entry gathers all rows of one CDR3 protein and keeps the most common genes and DNA. These V and J calls derive from TCRdb rather than the authors' analysis. Present in this sample are under 300,000 distinct CDR3 sequences, about a sixth of which were seen just once. The biggest ten clones account for 20% to 25% of the sample.

Ficoll-Paque density gradient centrifugation was the method used to isolate PBMCs. The data derive from a study of T-cell memory formation after mild COVID-19 (dated by TCRdb to about 2021). Turning to the overall study: Most TCR sequence clusters were specific to one of the two donors. In two donors, T-cell clones that expanded and contracted after mild COVID-19 were followed by sequencing TCRalpha and TCRbeta repertoires longitudinally. The cohort comprised two young, previously healthy adult volunteers, one female and one male. The paper's findings and limits, for the study overall: The study covered only a couple of mild cases, and larger cohorts including severe cases with pre-infection samples were considered necessary. Clones that contracted from day 15 to 85 showed balanced CD4/CD8 phenotypes, whereas a second wave of clones that expanded from day 15 to 37 leaned towards CD4+. Contracting CD4+ clones appeared mostly in the CM and EM memory subsets, whereas CD8+ clones were enriched in EMRA. Some responding clones were detected in pre-infection memory, which suggested that pre-existing cross-reactive memory T cells had joined the SARS-CoV-2 response. The second-wave clones that peaked on day 37 were not confirmed to be SARS-CoV-2 specific.

The chain was built from TRBV4-1 and TRBJ2-3, with an unclear D gene assignment. The TCR sequence derives from a man aged 18 to 30 who had mild COVID-19 (a few samples of this study predate the infection). The sample titles of this study are shuffled in the database, so cell type and time point are left out; the donor was told from shared clones. The sequenced material came from PBMCs or a T cell subset sorted from them (not recorded which). The DNA sequence is TGCGCCAGCAGCCAGAGTCCGAGTCCAGATACGCAGTATTTT. It codes for CASSQSPSPDTQYF.